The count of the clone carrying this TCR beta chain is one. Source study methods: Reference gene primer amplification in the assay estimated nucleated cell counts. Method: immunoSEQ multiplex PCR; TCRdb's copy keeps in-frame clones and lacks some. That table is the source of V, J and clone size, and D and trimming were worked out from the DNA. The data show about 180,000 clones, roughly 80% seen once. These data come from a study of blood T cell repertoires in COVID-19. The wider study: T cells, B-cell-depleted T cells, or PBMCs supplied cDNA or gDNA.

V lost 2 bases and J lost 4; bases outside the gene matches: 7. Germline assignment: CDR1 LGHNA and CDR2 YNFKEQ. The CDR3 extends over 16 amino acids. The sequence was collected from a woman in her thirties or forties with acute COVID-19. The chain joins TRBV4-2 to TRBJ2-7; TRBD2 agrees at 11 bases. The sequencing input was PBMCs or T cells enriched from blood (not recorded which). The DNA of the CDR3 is TGTGCCAGCAGCCAACTAGCGGGAGGCTCCGCGTACGAGCAGTACTTC. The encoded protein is CASSQLAGGSAYEQYF.